The 6 T cell receptor beta chains listed next were all sequenced from one sample in a study of shared clonotypes between healthy human individuals. Sequenced by immunoSEQ multiplex PCR; TCRdb stores in-frame clones only, minus some. The top ten clones hold 0.1% to 0.15% of a sample with 2 million to 2.5 million clones, about 94% of them seen once. Sequenced material: naive CD4+ T cells sorted from blood. Subset specified: CD45RA+ positively selected. All receptors come from a man between 18 and 35 years old in good health.

This sequence joins TRBV18 and TRBJ1-6; 8 bases line up with TRBD1. After removal of 0 bases from V and 8 bases from J, the junction contained 3 bases not matched to a gene. The CDR3 is made up of 15 amino acids. Germline V gene data show CDR1 as KGHSH and CDR2 as LQKENI. The CDR3 DNA follows: TGTGCCAGCTCACCACCGGGACAGGCCGATTCACCCCTCCACTTT. Translation gives CASSPPGQADSPLHF. The full variable domain, in which reference TRBV18 and TRBJ1-6 provide the parts outside the CDR3, is NAGVMQNPRHLVRRRGQEARLRCSPMKGHSHVYWYRQLPEEGLKFMVYLQKENIIDESGMPKERFSAEFPKEGPSILRIQQVVRGDSAAYFCASSPPGQADSPLHFGNGTRLTVT.

CDR3 sequence: CAIREGLAGDGSYEQYF. The DNA for the CDR3 is TGTGCCATCAGAGAGGGACTAGCGGGAGATGGTAGCTACGAGCAGTACTTC. The chain has TRBV9 and TRBJ2-7, with 14 nucleotides matching TRBD2. From germline, CDR1 is SGDLS and CDR2 YYNGEE. The junction had 14 bases not matched to a gene; V was cut back by 9 bases and J by 3 bases. The CDR3 length is 17 residues.

This clone was recorded once. The genes are TRBV6-5 and TRBJ1-1, with a weak D call TRBD1 (6 bases). The germline V gene encodes CDR1 MNHEY and CDR2 SVGAGI. CDR3 size: 14 residues. With 6 bases removed from V and 1 base from J, the gap between germline ends came to 12 bases. CDR3 DNA: TGTGCCAGCAGGCAGGAAGGGGGGAACACTGAAGCTTTCTTT. Protein product: CASRQEGGNTEAFF.

This chain uses TRBV2 with TRBJ2-1; D may correspond to TRBD1 or TRBD2 (5 bases each). V was trimmed by 4 bases and J by 7 bases, leaving 14 bases between them. The CDR3 sequence is 14 residues long. Germline V CDR1 and CDR2: SNHLY, FYNNEI. Here the CDR3 reads CASSGLLWGNEQFF. The CDR3 bases are TGTGCCAGCAGTGGCCTTCTCTGGGGGAATGAGCAGTTCTTC.

The chain recombines TRBV29-1 with TRBJ2-1, with D hard to call. This CDR3 comprises 13 residues. The ends were cut back, 5 bases at V and 0 bases at J, with 8 bases in the middle. Germline lookup yields CDR1 SQVTM and CDR2 ANQGSEA. The CDR3 nucleotides read TGCAGCGTTATGAAGTCCTCCTACAATGAGCAGTTCTTC. This encodes CSVMKSSYNEQFF.

CDR3 sequence (DNA): TGCGCCAGCAGCAAACGCGACACCGGGGAGCTGTTTTTT. Protein product: CASSKRDTGELFF. The chain is built from TRBV5-1 and TRBJ2-2; D is uncertain. V gave up 4 bases and J gave up 3 bases, with 7 bases separating them. The CDR3 is 13 amino acids. Germline CDR1 is SGHRS and CDR2 is YFSETQ.